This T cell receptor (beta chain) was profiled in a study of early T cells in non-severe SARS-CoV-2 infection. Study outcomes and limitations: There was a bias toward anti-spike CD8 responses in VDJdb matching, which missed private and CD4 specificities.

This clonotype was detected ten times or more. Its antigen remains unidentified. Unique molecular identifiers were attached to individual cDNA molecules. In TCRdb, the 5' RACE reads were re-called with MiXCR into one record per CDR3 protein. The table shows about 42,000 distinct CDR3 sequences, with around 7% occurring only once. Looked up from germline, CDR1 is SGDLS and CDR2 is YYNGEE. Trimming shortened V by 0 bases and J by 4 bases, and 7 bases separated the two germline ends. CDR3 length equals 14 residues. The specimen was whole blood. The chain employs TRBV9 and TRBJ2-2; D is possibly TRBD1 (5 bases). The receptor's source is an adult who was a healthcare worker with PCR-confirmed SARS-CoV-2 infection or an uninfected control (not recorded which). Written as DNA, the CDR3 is TGTGCCAGCAGCGTAGCGCAGGGCACCGGGGAGCTGTTTTTT. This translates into CASSVAQGTGELFF.